Sequencing of this TCR beta chain was carried out in a study of cytomegalovirus exposure and HLA in healthy donors. General observations from the study: In a later analysis, the majority of CMV-associated beta chains seemingly showed HLA restriction. Donors were assumed by presence/absence analyses to have roughly uniform sequencing depth.

Germline V gene sequence: CDR1 LNHNV, CDR2 YYDKDF (reference sequence). V lost 0 bases and J lost 5; bases outside the gene matches: 1. This CDR3 comprises 13 residues. Vbeta (60) and Jbeta (13) primers were used in the PCR. Using immunoSEQ multiplex PCR, the repertoire was profiled, and TCRdb retains in-frame clones only, with some absent. Of 170,000 or so clones in the sample, around 81% are singletons; the top ten hold approximately 2%. Regarding donors, all were healthy bone marrow donors. About this clone: Its antigen is as yet unknown.

The specimen sequenced was PBMCs. The V gene is TRBV15, the J gene TRBJ2-7; 7 nucleotides align to TRBD2. This sequence was found in a woman in her twenties or thirties in good health and CMV-seronegative. DNA of the CDR3: TGTGCCACCAGCAGAGATCGGGGGGACGAGCAGTACTTC. This gives the protein CATSRDRGDEQYF.